This T cell receptor (beta chain) was recorded in a study of blood T cell repertoires in COVID-19. Study information: The United States, Italy and Spain supplied acute and convalescent COVID-19 samples. Sources were T cells, B-cell-depleted T cells, or PBMCs; the material itself was cDNA or gDNA.

This CDR3 is built from 14 residues. Trimming took 5 bases from V and 5 from J, leaving 15 bases between them. Germline CDR1 reads LGHNT; CDR2 reads FRNRAP. As originally analysed: Amplification from reference gene primers served as the basis for estimated nucleated cell counts. TCRdb keeps only in-frame clones here, not all; method: immunoSEQ multiplex PCR. The DNA gave D and trimming, while V, J and clone size come from that table. The sample includes 310,000 or so clones, around four fifths of them seen just once. Sequencing was performed on peripheral blood. This TCR came from a woman between 50 and 59 years old with acute or convalescent COVID-19. The V and J genes are TRBV12-5 and TRBJ1-1; the D is unclear. The CDR3 region is CASGPTNKETEAFF. The CDR3 DNA sequence: TGTGCTAGTGGTCCGACAAATAAAGAAACTGAAGCTTTCTTT.